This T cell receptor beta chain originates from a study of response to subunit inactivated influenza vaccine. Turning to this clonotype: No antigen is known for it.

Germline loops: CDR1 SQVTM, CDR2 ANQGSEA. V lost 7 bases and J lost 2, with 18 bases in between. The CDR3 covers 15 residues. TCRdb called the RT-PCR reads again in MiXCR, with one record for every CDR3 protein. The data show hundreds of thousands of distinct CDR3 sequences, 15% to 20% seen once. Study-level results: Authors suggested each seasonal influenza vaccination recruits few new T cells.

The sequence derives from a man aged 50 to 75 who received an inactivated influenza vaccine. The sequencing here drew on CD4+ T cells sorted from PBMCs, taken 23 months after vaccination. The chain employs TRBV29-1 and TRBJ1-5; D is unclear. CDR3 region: CSASTGAGGNQPQHF. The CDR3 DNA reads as TGCAGCGCCTCGACCGGCGCAGGAGGCAATCAGCCCCAGCATTTT.